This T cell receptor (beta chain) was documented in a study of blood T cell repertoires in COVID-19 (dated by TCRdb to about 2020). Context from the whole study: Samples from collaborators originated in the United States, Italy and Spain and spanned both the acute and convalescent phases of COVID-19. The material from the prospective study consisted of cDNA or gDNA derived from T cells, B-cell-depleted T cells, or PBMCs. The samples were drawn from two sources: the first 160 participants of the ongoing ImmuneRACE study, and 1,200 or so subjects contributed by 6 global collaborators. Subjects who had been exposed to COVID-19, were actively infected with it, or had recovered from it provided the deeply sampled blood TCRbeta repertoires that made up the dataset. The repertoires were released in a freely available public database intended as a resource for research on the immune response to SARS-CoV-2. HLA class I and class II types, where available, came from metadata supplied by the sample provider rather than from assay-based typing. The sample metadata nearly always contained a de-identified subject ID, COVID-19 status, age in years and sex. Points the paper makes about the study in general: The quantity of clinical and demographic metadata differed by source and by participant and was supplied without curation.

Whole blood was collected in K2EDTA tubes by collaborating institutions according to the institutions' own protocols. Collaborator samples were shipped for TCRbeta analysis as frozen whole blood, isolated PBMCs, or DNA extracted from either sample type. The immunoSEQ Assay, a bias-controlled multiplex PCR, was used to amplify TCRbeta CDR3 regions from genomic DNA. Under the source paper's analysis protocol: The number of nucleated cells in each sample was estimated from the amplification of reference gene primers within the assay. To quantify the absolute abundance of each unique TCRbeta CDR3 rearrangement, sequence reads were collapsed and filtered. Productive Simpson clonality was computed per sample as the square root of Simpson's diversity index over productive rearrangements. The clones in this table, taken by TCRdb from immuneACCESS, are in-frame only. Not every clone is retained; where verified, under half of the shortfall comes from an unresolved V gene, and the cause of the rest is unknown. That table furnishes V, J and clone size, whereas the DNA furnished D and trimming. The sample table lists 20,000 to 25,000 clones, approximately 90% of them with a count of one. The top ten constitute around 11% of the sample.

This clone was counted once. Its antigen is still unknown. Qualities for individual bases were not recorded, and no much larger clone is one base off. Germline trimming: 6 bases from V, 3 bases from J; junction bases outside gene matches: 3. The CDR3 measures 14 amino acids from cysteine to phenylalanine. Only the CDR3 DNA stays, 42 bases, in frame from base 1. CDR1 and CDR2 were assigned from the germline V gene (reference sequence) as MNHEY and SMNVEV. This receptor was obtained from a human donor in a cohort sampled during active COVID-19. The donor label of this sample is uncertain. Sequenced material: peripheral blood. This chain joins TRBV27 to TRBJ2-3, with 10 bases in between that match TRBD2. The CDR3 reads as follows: CASRRLAGTDTQYF. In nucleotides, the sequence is TGTGCCAGCAGAAGACTAGCGGGTACAGATACGCAGTATTTT.